This T cell receptor beta chain is from a study of T cells in Graves' hyperthyroidism and ophthalmopathy. Findings and caveats of the study: A 13 V-J signature model discriminated ophthalmopathy versus stable hyperthyroidism.

This clonotype has just a few counts. Its antigen is as yet unknown. Trimming removed 1 base from V and 8 bases from J; junction bases left unmatched: 2. This CDR3 has 16 residues. Germline V CDR1 and CDR2: SGHAT, FQNNGV. Amplification of TCR beta CDR3 regions was performed using RNA transcripts as template. First-round RT-PCR of the TCR CDR3 relied on the HTBI primer set. TCRdb ran MiXCR on the multiplex PCR reads and lists one entry per CDR3 protein. The profile covers hundreds of thousands of distinct CDR3 sequences, with more than 20% appearing a single time and roughly a third taken by the ten largest.

What was sequenced was blood. V usage is TRBV11-2 and J usage is TRBJ2-1; 16 nucleotides match TRBD2. The receptor's source is a man aged 30 to 45 with Graves' ophthalmopathy. CDR3 sequence (DNA): TGTGCCAGCAGCTTAGGGGGACTAGCGGGAGGGGATGAGCAGTTCTTC. It encodes CASSLGGLAGGDEQFF.